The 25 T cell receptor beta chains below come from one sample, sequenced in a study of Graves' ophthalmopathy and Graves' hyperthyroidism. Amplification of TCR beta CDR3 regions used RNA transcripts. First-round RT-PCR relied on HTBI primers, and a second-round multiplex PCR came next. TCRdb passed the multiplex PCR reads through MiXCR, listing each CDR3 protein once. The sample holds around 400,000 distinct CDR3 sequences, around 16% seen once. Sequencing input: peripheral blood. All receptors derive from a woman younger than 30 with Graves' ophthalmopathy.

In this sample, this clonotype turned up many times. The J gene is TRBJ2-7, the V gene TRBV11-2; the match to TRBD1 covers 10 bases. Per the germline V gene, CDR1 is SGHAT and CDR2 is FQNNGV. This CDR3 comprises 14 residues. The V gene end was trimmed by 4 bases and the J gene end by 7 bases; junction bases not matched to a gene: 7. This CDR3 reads CASSSGTGADEQYF. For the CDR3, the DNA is TGTGCCAGCAGCTCCGGGACAGGGGCCGATGAGCAGTACTTC.

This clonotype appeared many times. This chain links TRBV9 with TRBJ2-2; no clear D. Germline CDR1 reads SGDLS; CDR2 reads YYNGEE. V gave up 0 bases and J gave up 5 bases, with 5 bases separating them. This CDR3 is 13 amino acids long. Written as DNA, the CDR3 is TGTGCCAGCAGCGTAGCTGGTACCGGGGAGCTGTTTTTT. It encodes CASSVAGTGELFF.

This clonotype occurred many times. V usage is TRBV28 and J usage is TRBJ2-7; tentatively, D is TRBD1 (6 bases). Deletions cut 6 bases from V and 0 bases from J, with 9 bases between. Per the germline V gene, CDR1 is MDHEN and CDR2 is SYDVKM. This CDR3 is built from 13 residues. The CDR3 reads CASSRDNSYEQYF. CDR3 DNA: TGTGCCAGCAGCCGGGACAACTCCTACGAGCAGTACTTC.

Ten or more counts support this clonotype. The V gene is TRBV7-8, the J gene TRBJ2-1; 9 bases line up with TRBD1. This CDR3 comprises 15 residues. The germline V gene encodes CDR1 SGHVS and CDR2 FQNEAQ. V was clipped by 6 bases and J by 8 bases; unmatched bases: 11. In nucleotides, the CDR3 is TGTGCCAGCAGTCATTCGACAGGGGGTCAGGATGAGCAGTTCTTC. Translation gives CASSHSTGGQDEQFF.

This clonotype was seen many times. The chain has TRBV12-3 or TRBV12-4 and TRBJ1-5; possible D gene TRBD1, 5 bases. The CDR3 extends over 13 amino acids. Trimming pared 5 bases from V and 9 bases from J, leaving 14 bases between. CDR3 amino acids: CASSPDSLRPQHF. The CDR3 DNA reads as TGTGCCAGCAGTCCTGACAGCCTCAGGCCCCAGCATTTT.

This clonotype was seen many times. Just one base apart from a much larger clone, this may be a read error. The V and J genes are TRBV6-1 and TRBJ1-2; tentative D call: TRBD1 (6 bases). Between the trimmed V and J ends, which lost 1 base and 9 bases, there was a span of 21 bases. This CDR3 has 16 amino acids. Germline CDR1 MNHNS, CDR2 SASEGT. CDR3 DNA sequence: TGTGCCAGCAGTGAAGGCTCCTGGGGGGGCTTTGATAGCTACACCTTC. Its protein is CASSEGSWGGFDSYTF.

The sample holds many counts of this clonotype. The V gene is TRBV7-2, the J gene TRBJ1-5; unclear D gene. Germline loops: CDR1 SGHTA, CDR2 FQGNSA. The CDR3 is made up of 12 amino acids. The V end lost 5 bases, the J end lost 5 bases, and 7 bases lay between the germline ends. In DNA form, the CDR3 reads TGTGCCAGCAGCCCAGCAGATCAGCCCCAGCATTTT. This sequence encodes CASSPADQPQHF.

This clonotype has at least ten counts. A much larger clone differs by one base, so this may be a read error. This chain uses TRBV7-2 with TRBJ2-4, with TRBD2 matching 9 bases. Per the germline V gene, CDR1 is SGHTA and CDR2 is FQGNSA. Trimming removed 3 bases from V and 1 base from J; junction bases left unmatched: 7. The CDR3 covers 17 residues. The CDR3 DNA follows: TGTGCCAGCAGCTTTAGCGGGGGTTTGGGGGCCAAAAACATTCAGTACTTC. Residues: CASSFSGGLGAKNIQYF.

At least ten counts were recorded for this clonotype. In nucleotides, the CDR3 is TGTGCCAGTACGAGGGACATCTCCTACGAGCAGTACTTC. Its protein is CASTRDISYEQYF. The chain is built from TRBV12-3 or TRBV12-4 and TRBJ2-7, with D possibly matching TRBD1 (6 bases). The CDR3 spans 13 residues. V lost 9 bases and J 0 bases, leaving 12 bases between the germline ends.

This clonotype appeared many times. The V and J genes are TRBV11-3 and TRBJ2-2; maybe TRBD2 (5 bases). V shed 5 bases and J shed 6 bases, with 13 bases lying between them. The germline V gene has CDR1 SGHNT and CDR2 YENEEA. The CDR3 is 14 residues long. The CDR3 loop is CASSRPQEAGELFF. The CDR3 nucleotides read TGTGCCAGCAGCCGCCCGCAGGAGGCCGGGGAGCTGTTTTTT.

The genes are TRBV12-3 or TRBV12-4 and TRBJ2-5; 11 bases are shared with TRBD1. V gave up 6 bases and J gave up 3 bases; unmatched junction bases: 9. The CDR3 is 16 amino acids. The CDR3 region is CASSTGQGADEETQYF. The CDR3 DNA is TGTGCCAGCAGCACAGGACAGGGGGCCGACGAAGAGACCCAGTACTTC.

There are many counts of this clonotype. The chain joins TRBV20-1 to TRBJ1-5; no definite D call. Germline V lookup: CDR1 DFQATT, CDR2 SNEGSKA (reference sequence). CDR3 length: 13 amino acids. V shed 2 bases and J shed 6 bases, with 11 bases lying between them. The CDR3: CSARIRQRQPQHF. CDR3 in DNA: TGCAGTGCTAGAATTCGGCAGCGTCAGCCCCAGCATTTT.

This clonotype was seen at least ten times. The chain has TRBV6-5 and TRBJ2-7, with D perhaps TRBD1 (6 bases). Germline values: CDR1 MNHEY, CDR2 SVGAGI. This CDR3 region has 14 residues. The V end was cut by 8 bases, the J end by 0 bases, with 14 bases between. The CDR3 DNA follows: TGTGCCAGCGGCCTCGGGACAAGCTCCTACGAGCAGTACTTC. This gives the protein CASGLGTSSYEQYF.

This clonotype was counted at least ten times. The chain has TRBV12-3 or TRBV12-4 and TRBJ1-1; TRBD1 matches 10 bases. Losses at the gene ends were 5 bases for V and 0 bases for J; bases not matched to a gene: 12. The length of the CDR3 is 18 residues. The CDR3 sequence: CASSPPGQGRGLNTEAFF. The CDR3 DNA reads TGTGCCAGCAGTCCGCCGGGACAGGGGAGGGGATTGAACACTGAAGCTTTCTTT.

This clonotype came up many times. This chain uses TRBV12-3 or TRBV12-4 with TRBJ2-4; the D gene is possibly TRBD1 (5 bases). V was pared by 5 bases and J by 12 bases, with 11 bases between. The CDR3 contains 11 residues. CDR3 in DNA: TGTGCCAGCAGTAACAGGAGTACTCAGTACTTC. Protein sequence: CASSNRSTQYF.

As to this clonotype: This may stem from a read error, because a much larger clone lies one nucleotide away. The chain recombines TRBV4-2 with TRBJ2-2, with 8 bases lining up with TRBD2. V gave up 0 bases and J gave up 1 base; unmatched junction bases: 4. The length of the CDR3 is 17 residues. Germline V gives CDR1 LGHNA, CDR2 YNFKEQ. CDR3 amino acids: CASSQDFSGENTGELFF. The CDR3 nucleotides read TGTGCCAGCAGCCAAGATTTTAGCGGGGAGAACACCGGGGAGCTGTTTTTT.

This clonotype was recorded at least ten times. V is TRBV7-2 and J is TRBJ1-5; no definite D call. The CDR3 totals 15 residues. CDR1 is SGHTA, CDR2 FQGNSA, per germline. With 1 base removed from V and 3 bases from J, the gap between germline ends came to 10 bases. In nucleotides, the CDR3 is TGTGCCAGCAGCTTAGTTACCTCGGACAATCAGCCCCAGCATTTT. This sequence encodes CASSLVTSDNQPQHF.

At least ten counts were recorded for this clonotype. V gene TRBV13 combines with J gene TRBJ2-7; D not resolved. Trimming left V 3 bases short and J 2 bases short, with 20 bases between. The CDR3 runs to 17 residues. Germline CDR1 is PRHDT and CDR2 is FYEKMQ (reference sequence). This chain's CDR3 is CASSLPNNLVAPYEQYF. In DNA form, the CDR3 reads TGTGCCAGCAGCTTGCCCAACAACCTCGTGGCCCCCTACGAGCAGTACTTC. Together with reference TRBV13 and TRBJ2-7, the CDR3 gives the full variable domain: AAGVIQSPRHLIKEKRETATLKCYPIPRHDTVYWYQQGPGQDPQFLISFYEKMQSDKGSIPDRFSAQQFSDYHSELNMSSLELGDSALYFCASSLPNNLVAPYEQYFGPGTRLTVT.

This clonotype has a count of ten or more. CDR3 sequence: CAWSPTRTSGLGSEQYF. The DNA for the CDR3 is TGTGCCTGGAGTCCCACCCGGACTAGCGGACTTGGCTCCGAGCAGTACTTC. The J gene is TRBJ2-7, the V gene TRBV30; 10 nucleotides match TRBD2. The CDR3 spans 17 residues. CDR1 GTSNPN and CDR2 SVGIG come from the germline V gene (reference sequence). With V trimmed by 2 bases and J by 6 bases, 16 bases remained unmatched.

CDR3 protein: CASVLTSGLAYEQYF. CDR3 DNA sequence: TGTGCCAGCGTACTTACCTCGGGACTAGCCTACGAGCAGTACTTC. V is TRBV28 and J is TRBJ2-7; the match to TRBD2 covers 8 bases. Trimming removed 8 bases from V and 2 bases from J; junction bases left unmatched: 11. CDR1 and CDR2 (germline): MDHEN, SYDVKM. This CDR3 has 15 residues.

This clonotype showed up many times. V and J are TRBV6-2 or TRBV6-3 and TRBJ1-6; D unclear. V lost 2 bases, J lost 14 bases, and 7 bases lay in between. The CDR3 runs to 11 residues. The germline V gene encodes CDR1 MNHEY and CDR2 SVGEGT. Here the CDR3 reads CASSYEGALHF. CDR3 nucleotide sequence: TGTGCCAGCAGTTACGAAGGAGCCCTCCACTTT.

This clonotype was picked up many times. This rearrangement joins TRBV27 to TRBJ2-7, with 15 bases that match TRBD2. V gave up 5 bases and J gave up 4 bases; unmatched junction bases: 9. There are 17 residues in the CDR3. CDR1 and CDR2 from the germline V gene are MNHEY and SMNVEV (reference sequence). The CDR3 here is CASSTRTSGGAVYEQYF. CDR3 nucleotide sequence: TGTGCCAGCAGTACCCGGACTAGCGGGGGGGCGGTATACGAGCAGTACTTC.

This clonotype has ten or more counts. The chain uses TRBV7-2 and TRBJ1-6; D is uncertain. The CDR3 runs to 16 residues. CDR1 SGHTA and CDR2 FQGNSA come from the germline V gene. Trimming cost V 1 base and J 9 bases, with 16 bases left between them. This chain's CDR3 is CASSLEHGVMSSPLHF. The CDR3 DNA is TGTGCCAGCAGCTTAGAACACGGGGTAATGAGTTCACCCCTCCACTTT.

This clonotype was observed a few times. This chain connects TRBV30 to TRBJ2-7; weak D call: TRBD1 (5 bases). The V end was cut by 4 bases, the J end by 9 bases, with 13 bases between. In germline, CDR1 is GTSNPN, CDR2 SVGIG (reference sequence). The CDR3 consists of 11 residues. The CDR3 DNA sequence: TGTGCCTGGAAACGGACAAATGGGCAGTACTTC. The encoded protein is CAWKRTNGQYF. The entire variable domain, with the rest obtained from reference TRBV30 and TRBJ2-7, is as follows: SQTIHQWPATLVQPVGSPLSLECTVEGTSNPNLYWYRQAAGRGLQLLFYSVGIGQISSEVPQNLSASRPQDRQFILSSKKLLLSDSGFYLCAWKRTNGQYFGPGTRLTVT.

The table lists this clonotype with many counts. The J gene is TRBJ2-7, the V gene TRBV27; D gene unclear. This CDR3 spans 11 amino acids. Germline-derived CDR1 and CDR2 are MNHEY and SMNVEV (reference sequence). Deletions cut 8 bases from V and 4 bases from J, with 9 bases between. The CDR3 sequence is CASQSGYEQYF. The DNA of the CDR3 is TGTGCCAGCCAAAGTGGTTACGAGCAGTACTTC.